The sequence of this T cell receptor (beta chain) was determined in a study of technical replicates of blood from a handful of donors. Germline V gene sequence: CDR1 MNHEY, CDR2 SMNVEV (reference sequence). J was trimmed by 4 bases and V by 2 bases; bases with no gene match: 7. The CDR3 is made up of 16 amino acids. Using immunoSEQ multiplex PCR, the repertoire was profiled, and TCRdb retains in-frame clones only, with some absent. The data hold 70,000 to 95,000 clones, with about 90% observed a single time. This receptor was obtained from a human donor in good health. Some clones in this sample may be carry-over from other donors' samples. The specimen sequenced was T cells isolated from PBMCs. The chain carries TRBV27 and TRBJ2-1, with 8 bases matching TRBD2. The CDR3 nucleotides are TGTGCCAGCAGTTTAGACCGGGAGGGCCTTTACAATGAGCAGTTCTTC. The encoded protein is CASSLDREGLYNEQFF.